The present entry profiles one T cell receptor beta chain with its context. Repertoires were generated with immunoSEQ multiplex PCR, while TCRdb's copy carries only in-frame clones and drops some. The sample holds around 300,000 clones, about nine tenths seen once. This specimen belongs to a study of blood T cell repertoires in COVID-19. Germline CDR1 is SGHRS and CDR2 is YFSETQ. The CDR3 runs to 14 residues. The ends lost 4 bases at V and 4 bases at J; junction bases unmatched: 4. The rearrangement joins TRBV5-1 to TRBJ2-2; TRBD1 agrees at 7 bases. Sequencing was done on a sample of peripheral blood. This sequence originates from a man between 45 and 60 years old with active or convalescent COVID-19. CDR3 coding DNA: TGCGCCAGCAGCCGAACAGGGGCCACCGGGGAGCTGTTTTTT. Encoded protein: CASSRTGATGELFF.